Shown below are 16 T cell receptor beta chains from a single sample sequenced in a study of cytomegalovirus exposure and HLA in healthy donors. Primers for the PCR totalled 60 Vbeta and 13 Jbeta. Measured with immunoSEQ multiplex PCR; TCRdb has only the in-frame clones, and not every one. This table has tens of thousands of clones, more than 75% appearing once. Sequencing input: PBMCs. The receptors were gathered from a human donor in good health.

The gene calls are TRBV5-1 and TRBJ2-2, with TRBD2 as a possible D gene (5 bases). This CDR3 is 16 amino acids long. The V end was cut by 4 bases, the J end by 0 bases, with 13 bases between. Germline lookup yields CDR1 SGHRS and CDR2 YFSETQ. The CDR3: CASSPGGTSNTGELFF. The CDR3 DNA follows: TGCGCCAGCAGCCCCGGAGGTACTTCGAACACCGGGGAGCTGTTTTTT.

V and J are TRBV19 and TRBJ2-2; 7 nucleotides align to TRBD2. The CDR3 extends over 14 amino acids. V was clipped by 4 bases and J by 7 bases; unmatched bases: 6. Germline V CDR1 and CDR2: LNHDA, SQIVND (reference sequence). DNA of the CDR3: TGTGCCAGTAGTACGCGGGGAGGGTACGGGGAGCTGTTTTTT. Its protein is CASSTRGGYGELFF.

The chain combines TRBV19 with TRBJ2-3; TRBD1 agrees at 7 bases. CDR1 and CDR2 (germline): LNHDA, SQIVND (reference sequence). The V gene end was trimmed by 10 bases and the J gene end by 4 bases; junction bases not matched to a gene: 11. The CDR3 totals 14 residues. The CDR3 loop is CATETGSRSDTQYF. CDR3 DNA: TGTGCCACCGAGACAGGGTCGAGATCAGATACGCAGTATTTT.

The CDR3 loop is CASSYGTGGGTEAFF. The CDR3 DNA follows: TGTGCCAGCAGTTACGGGACAGGGGGTGGAACTGAAGCTTTCTTT. The chain is built from TRBV6-5 and TRBJ1-1; 11 nucleotides agree with TRBD1. This CDR3 spans 15 amino acids. Germline V gives CDR1 MNHEY, CDR2 SVGAGI. With V trimmed by 2 bases and J by 5 bases, 4 bases remained unmatched.

The gene calls are TRBV9 and TRBJ2-5; D perhaps matches TRBD1 (6 bases). This CDR3 comprises 14 residues. Per the germline V gene, CDR1 is SGDLS and CDR2 is YYNGEE. Deletions cut 6 bases from V and 0 bases from J, with 12 bases between. The CDR3 spells CASTEGVYQETQYF. The CDR3 DNA follows: TGTGCCAGCACCGAGGGGGTGTACCAAGAGACCCAGTACTTC.

This chain joins TRBV6-1 and TRBJ2-7; D might be TRBD2 (6 bases). CDR1 MNHNS and CDR2 SASEGT come from the germline V gene. The ends were cut back, 0 bases at V and 5 bases at J, with 20 bases in the middle. The CDR3 sequence is 17 residues long. DNA for the CDR3: TGTGCCAGCAGTGAAGCGCGTGGAGGGAGTAAACTCCACGAGCAGTACTTC. It translates to CASSEARGGSKLHEQYF.

The chain recombines TRBV7-2 with TRBJ1-6; D unresolved. The ends were cut back, 1 base at V and 8 bases at J, with 12 bases in the middle. The CDR3 extends over 15 amino acids. Germline CDR1 reads SGHTA; CDR2 reads FQGNSA. The CDR3 DNA reads TGTGCCAGCAGCTTAGTCCCGGGAAGTGATTCACCCCTCCACTTT. Residues: CASSLVPGSDSPLHF.

The chain is built from TRBV5-4 and TRBJ1-1; TRBD1 matches 11 bases. Germline V lookup: CDR1 SGHNT, CDR2 YYREEE (reference sequence). The V segment lost 4 bases and the J segment 5 bases; nucleotides outside the gene matches: 7. There are 15 residues in the CDR3. DNA for the CDR3: TGTGCCAGCAGCCGACCAGGACAGGGGGCAACTGAAGCTTTCTTT. Residues: CASSRPGQGATEAFF.

This chain joins TRBV19 and TRBJ1-6; the D gene is possibly TRBD1 (6 bases). CDR3 length: 17 residues. Between the trimmed V and J ends, which lost 3 bases and 10 bases, there was a span of 22 bases. Germline V CDR1 and CDR2: LNHDA, SQIVND (reference sequence). Written as DNA, the CDR3 is TGTGCCAGTAGTATTTCTGCTGCCACAGGGTCCGGATCACCCCTCCACTTT. Protein product: CASSISAATGSGSPLHF. Full variable domain (missing parts from reference TRBV19 and TRBJ1-6): DGGITQSPKYLFRKEGQNVTLSCEQNLNHDAMYWYRQDPGQGLRLIYYSQIVNDFQKGDIAEGYSVSREKKESFPLTVTSAQKNPTAFYLCASSISAATGSGSPLHFGNGTRLTVT.

The CDR3 DNA reads as TGTGCCTGGACCCCCGGGACAGGGGATGAAAAACTGTTTTTT. It codes for CAWTPGTGDEKLFF. The chain combines TRBV30 with TRBJ1-4; the match to TRBD1 covers 10 bases. The CDR3 consists of 14 residues. Germline CDR1 is GTSNPN and CDR2 is SVGIG (reference sequence). The V segment lost 4 bases and the J segment 6 bases; nucleotides outside the gene matches: 5.

The CDR3 protein is CASSFHSGQPQHF. DNA for the CDR3: TGTGCCAGCAGCTTTCATTCGGGTCAGCCCCAGCATTTT. The rearrangement uses TRBV7-2 and TRBJ1-5; D gene ambiguous. Germline V gives CDR1 SGHTA, CDR2 FQGNSA. This CDR3 region has 13 residues. V lost 3 bases and J 6 bases, leaving 9 bases between the germline ends. Full variable domain (outside the CDR3, taken from reference TRBV7-2 and TRBJ1-5): GAGVSQSPSNKVTEKGKDVELRCDPISGHTALYWYRQSLGQGLEFLIYFQGNSAPDKSGLPSDRFSAERTGGSVSTLTIQRTQQEDSAVYLCASSFHSGQPQHFGDGTRLSIL.

CDR3 DNA sequence: TGTGCCAGCAGTCTCCAGGGGGTCGGGCAAGAGACCCAGTACTTC. Its protein is CASSLQGVGQETQYF. The rearrangement joins TRBV2 to TRBJ2-5; 7 nucleotides match TRBD1. Trimming removed 5 bases from V and 2 bases from J; junction bases left unmatched: 8. Germline lookup yields CDR1 SNHLY and CDR2 FYNNEI. This CDR3 comprises 15 residues. Drawing the rest from reference TRBV2 and TRBJ2-5, the complete variable domain is EPEVTQTPSHQVTQMGQEVILRCVPISNHLYFYWYRQILGQKVEFLVSFYNNEISEKSEIFDDQFSVERPDGSNFTLKIRSTKLEDSAMYFCASSLQGVGQETQYFGPGTRLLVL.

This chain connects TRBV6-5 to TRBJ2-2; 8 nucleotides agree with TRBD1. The V segment lost 6 bases and the J segment 0 bases; nucleotides outside the gene matches: 0. Germline lookup yields CDR1 MNHEY and CDR2 SVGAGI. The CDR3 extends over 14 amino acids. The DNA of the CDR3 is TGTGCCAGCAGGGGACAGGCGAACACCGGGGAGCTGTTTTTT. Translation: CASRGQANTGELFF.

About this clone: The junction differs from germline at one of its ends, possibly a read error. The chain is built from TRBV6-5 and TRBJ2-1; 8 nucleotides agree with TRBD2. CDR1 MNHEY and CDR2 SVGAGI come from the germline V gene. This CDR3 region has 14 residues. CDR3 nucleotides: TGTGCCAGCGGTTACCGGACTAGCATACATGAGCAGTTCTTC. It codes for CASGYRTSIHEQFF.

This chain connects TRBV9 to TRBJ1-4, with D possibly TRBD1 on 5 matching bases. The germline gives CDR1 SGDLS, CDR2 YYNGEE. Trimming took off 2 bases at V and 7 bases at J, with 15 bases between the two ends. This CDR3 contains 15 residues. CDR3 residues: CASSVGRGATEKLFF. As DNA, the CDR3 is TGTGCCAGCAGCGTGGGAAGGGGCGCGACTGAAAAACTGTTTTTT.

V and J are TRBV7-9 and TRBJ2-7; D might be TRBD2 (5 bases). The germline V and J ends were trimmed by 4 bases and 0 bases, with 7 bases remaining between them. The CDR3 contains 13 residues. Germline V gene lookup returns CDR1 SEHNR and CDR2 FQNEAQ (reference sequence). Written as DNA, the CDR3 is TGTGCCAGCAGCTCCAGCGGCTCCTACGAGCAGTACTTC. Translating gives CASSSSGSYEQYF.